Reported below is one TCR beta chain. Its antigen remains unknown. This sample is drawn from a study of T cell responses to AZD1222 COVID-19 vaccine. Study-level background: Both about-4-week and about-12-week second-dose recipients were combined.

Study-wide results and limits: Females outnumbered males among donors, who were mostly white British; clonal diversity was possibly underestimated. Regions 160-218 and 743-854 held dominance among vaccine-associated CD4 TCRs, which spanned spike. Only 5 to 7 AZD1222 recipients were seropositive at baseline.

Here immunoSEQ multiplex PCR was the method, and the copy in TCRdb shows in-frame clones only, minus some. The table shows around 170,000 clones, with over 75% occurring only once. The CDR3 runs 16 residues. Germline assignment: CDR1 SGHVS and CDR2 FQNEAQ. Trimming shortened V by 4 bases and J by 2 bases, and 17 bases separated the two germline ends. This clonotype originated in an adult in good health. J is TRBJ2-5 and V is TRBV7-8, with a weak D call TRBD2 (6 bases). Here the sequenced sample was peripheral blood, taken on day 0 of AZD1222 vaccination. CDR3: CASSSYRRGSQETQYF. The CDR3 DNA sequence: TGTGCCAGCAGCTCTTATCGGAGGGGTTCTCAAGAGACCCAGTACTTC.